These 28 T cell receptor beta chains originate from one sample sequenced in a study of identical twins. MiXCR, applied by TCRdb to the 5' RACE reads, yields one record per CDR3 protein. The sample shows about 200,000 distinct CDR3 sequences, under 12% of them seen only once. Material for sequencing was memory T cells sorted from blood. These TCRs come from a man aged 45 to 65 in good health.

This clonotype was seen many times. This chain links TRBV15 with TRBJ2-7; D tentatively reads TRBD1 or TRBD2 (5 bases each). Germline loops: CDR1 LNHNV, CDR2 YYDKDF (reference sequence). Trimming took 0 bases from V and 5 from J, leaving 11 bases between them. The CDR3 spans 14 residues. CDR3 DNA: TGTGCCACCAGCAGAGATGGGGGAGTGGACGAGCAGTACTTC. Its protein product is CATSRDGGVDEQYF. The whole variable domain, remainder taken from reference TRBV15 and TRBJ2-7, is DAMVIQNPRYQVTQFGKPVTLSCSQTLNHNVMYWYQQKSSQAPKLLFHYYDKDFNNEADTPDNFQSRRPNTSFCFLDIRSPGLGDTAMYLCATSRDGGVDEQYFGPGTRLTVT.

The CDR3 DNA is TGCAGTGCTAGCAAGGGATCGGCAGATACGCAGTATTTT. Translating gives CSASKGSADTQYF. This chain links TRBV20-1 with TRBJ2-3; D not certain. Germline assignment: CDR1 DFQATT and CDR2 SNEGSKA (reference sequence). The length of the CDR3 is 13 residues. V lost 3 bases, J lost 4 bases, and 11 bases lay in between.

This rearrangement joins TRBV5-1 to TRBJ2-3, with TRBD2 as a possible D gene (6 bases). V was trimmed by 2 bases and J by 0 bases, leaving 10 bases between them. The CDR3 runs to 15 residues. Germline CDR1 reads SGHRS; CDR2 reads YFSETQ. CDR3 bases: TGCGCCAGCAGCTTTGGGACTTCAAGCACAGATACGCAGTATTTT. It is translated as CASSFGTSSTDTQYF. The complete variable domain, with remaining parts taken from reference TRBV5-1 and TRBJ2-3, reads KAGVTQTPRYLIKTRGQQVTLSCSPISGHRSVSWYQQTPGQGLQFLFEYFSETQRNKGNFPGRFSGRQFSNSRSEMNVSTLELGDSALYLCASSFGTSSTDTQYFGPGTRLTVL.

This clonotype occurred many times. The chain recombines TRBV5-6 with TRBJ2-4; possibly TRBD1 for D (6 bases). Between the trimmed V and J ends, which lost 4 bases and 0 bases, there was a span of 17 bases. The CDR3 is 17 residues long. Germline V gene lookup returns CDR1 SGHDT and CDR2 YYEEEE. The chain's CDR3 is CASSPSKQGRAKNIQYF. CDR3 DNA: TGTGCCAGCAGCCCGTCAAAACAGGGACGAGCCAAAAACATTCAGTACTTC.

Ten or more counts support this clonotype. V is TRBV11-2 and J is TRBJ2-6, with D unresolved. Trimming pared 5 bases from V and 1 base from J, leaving 6 bases between. The CDR3 is 14 amino acids. Germline lookup yields CDR1 SGHAT and CDR2 FQNNGV. DNA for the CDR3: TGTGCCAGCAGCGGACGGTCTGGGGCCAACGTCCTGACTTTC. Protein sequence: CASSGRSGANVLTF.

Remarks on this clonotype: Compared with germline, one end of the junction differs, possibly owing to a read error. The genes are TRBV7-2 and TRBJ2-5; 7 bases fit TRBD1. This CDR3 spans 15 amino acids. CDR1 is SGHTA, CDR2 FQGNSA, per germline. CDR3 residues: CASSTYRGNQEAQYF. Here the CDR3 DNA reads TGTGCCAGCAGCACCTACAGGGGAAACCAAGAGGCCCAGTACTTC.

This clonotype was detected ten times or more. The chain joins TRBV12-3 or TRBV12-4 to TRBJ1-6, with D possibly TRBD1 on 5 matching bases. The length of the CDR3 is 15 residues. V lost 4 bases to trimming and J lost 7 bases, with 14 bases between them. As DNA, the CDR3 is TGTGCCAGCAGTTCCGCTGGGGGGACGAATTCACCCCTCCACTTT. Protein product: CASSSAGGTNSPLHF.

Ten or more counts support this clonotype. CDR3 in amino acids: CASSQWSYRGTVNTGELFF. In nucleotides, the CDR3 is TGCGCCAGCAGCCAATGGTCGTACCGGGGGACAGTCAACACCGGGGAGCTGTTTTTT. This sequence joins TRBV4-3 and TRBJ2-2; TRBD1 might be the D (7 bases). The germline V gene encodes CDR1 LGHNA and CDR2 YSLEER. The CDR3 is 19 residues long. V lost 2 bases and J lost 2, with 21 bases in between.

In its sample, this clonotype was seen many times. The chain employs TRBV28 and TRBJ2-5; D remains ambiguous. V shed 2 bases and J shed 7 bases, with 5 bases lying between them. CDR1 is MDHEN and CDR2 is SYDVKM in the germline V gene. There are 11 residues in the CDR3. The CDR3 is CASSLEATQYF. The CDR3 nucleotides are TGTGCCAGCAGTTTAGAGGCGACCCAGTACTTC.

The chain joins TRBV4-1 to TRBJ2-3, with D hard to call. V was cut by 0 bases and J by 0 bases, with 10 bases left in between. This CDR3 comprises 16 residues. The germline V gene encodes CDR1 MGHRA and CDR2 YSYEKL. CDR3 sequence reads: CASSQDHSQSTDTQYF. The DNA for the CDR3 is TGCGCCAGCAGCCAAGATCACAGCCAAAGCACAGATACGCAGTATTTT.

On this clonotype itself: A read error may explain this, as a much larger clone is one base away. The rearrangement links TRBV10-3 to TRBJ1-2, with a tentative D call TRBD1 (5 bases). Per germline, CDR1 ENHRY and CDR2 SYGVKD. This CDR3 contains 13 residues. The CDR3 region has the DNA TGTGCCATCAGTGGGGACGTAAACTATGGCTCCACCTTC. The encoded protein is CAISGDVNYGSTF.

This clonotype was seen repeatedly, ten times or more. V is TRBV5-1 and J is TRBJ2-5, with TRBD2 matching over 8 bases. Germline trimming cut 5 bases from V and 3 bases from J; bases unmatched to any gene: 6. Germline V gives CDR1 SGHRS, CDR2 YFSETQ. This CDR3 comprises 14 residues. CDR3 loop: CASSPGTSKETQYF. The CDR3 DNA reads TGCGCCAGCAGTCCCGGGACTAGTAAAGAGACCCAGTACTTC.

The V call is TRBV20-1, the J call TRBJ2-2; unclear D gene. Germline-derived CDR1 and CDR2 are DFQATT and SNEGSKA (reference sequence). Trimming stripped 0 bases from V and 4 bases from J, with 9 bases between. This CDR3 comprises 14 residues. CDR3 bases: TGCAGTGCTAGAGATTTCGGCGGCACCGGGGAGCTGTTTTTT. As protein: CSARDFGGTGELFF.

The sample holds many counts of this clonotype. This chain links TRBV5-1 with TRBJ1-1; D is possibly TRBD1 (5 bases). The V end lost 3 bases, the J end lost 1 base, and 10 bases lay between the germline ends. Germline CDR1 reads SGHRS; CDR2 reads YFSETQ. The CDR3 spans 14 residues. DNA of the CDR3: TGCGCCAGCAGCTCGGGACCGGAGAACACTGAAGCTTTCTTT. Its protein product is CASSSGPENTEAFF.

This clonotype appeared many times. The chain couples TRBV11-3 to TRBJ2-1, with 7 bases that match TRBD1. V shed 2 bases and J 1 base; nucleotides not matched to a gene: 5. CDR3 size: 16 residues. Per the germline V gene, CDR1 is SGHNT and CDR2 is YENEEA. CDR3 loop: CASSLNDRVSYNEQFF. The CDR3 coding sequence is TGTGCCAGCAGCTTAAATGACAGGGTATCCTACAATGAGCAGTTCTTC.

This clonotype came up many times. The V call is TRBV11-2, the J call TRBJ2-7; TRBD1 aligns across 9 bases. Trimming at V came to 5 bases and at J to 5 bases, leaving 13 bases not matched to a gene. The CDR3 has 16 amino acids. Germline V gives CDR1 SGHAT, CDR2 FQNNGV. CDR3 in amino acids: CASSHIPGQGFHEQYF. The DNA for the CDR3 is TGTGCCAGCAGCCACATCCCGGGACAGGGCTTCCACGAGCAGTACTTC.

This clonotype appeared many times. The V and J genes are TRBV12-3 or TRBV12-4 and TRBJ2-3; the match to TRBD2 covers 10 bases. The CDR3 spans 15 residues. Germline trimming cut 6 bases from V and 0 bases from J; bases unmatched to any gene: 3. This CDR3 reads CASSEAGGSTDTQYF. The DNA of the CDR3 is TGTGCCAGCAGCGAAGCGGGGGGGAGCACAGATACGCAGTATTTT.

This clonotype has more than one count but fewer than ten. V gene TRBV12-3 or TRBV12-4 combines with J gene TRBJ2-1, with no clear D. CDR3 length: 13 residues. With 5 bases removed from V and 9 bases from J, the gap between germline ends came to 14 bases. The CDR3 is CASSPWLQAEQFF. CDR3 sequence (DNA): TGTGCCAGCAGTCCCTGGCTCCAAGCTGAGCAGTTCTTC.

This clonotype was counted at least ten times. The rearrangement joins TRBV6-5 to TRBJ1-6; maybe TRBD1 (6 bases). Germline V gene lookup returns CDR1 MNHEY and CDR2 SVGAGI. Trimming removed 4 bases at V and 7 bases at J, with 14 bases between. This CDR3 spans 15 amino acids. CDR3 protein: CASSSPTGANSPLHF. The CDR3 DNA sequence: TGTGCCAGCAGTTCGCCGACAGGCGCGAATTCACCCCTCCACTTT.

The chain joins TRBV7-2 to TRBJ2-3; D unclear. This CDR3 region has 13 residues. The V end was cut by 8 bases, the J end by 5 bases, with 14 bases between. CDR1 and CDR2 from the germline V gene are SGHTA and FQGNSA. The CDR3 here is CASSSSSGDTQYF. CDR3 nucleotides: TGTGCCAGCTCCTCCTCATCTGGAGATACGCAGTATTTT.

This clonotype was counted many times. The chain recombines TRBV18 with TRBJ1-1; D is possibly TRBD1 (5 bases). Trimming removed 3 bases from V and 1 base from J, with 9 bases in between. Germline-derived CDR1 and CDR2 are KGHSH and LQKENI. CDR3 length: 14 amino acids. The CDR3 loop is CASSPQGTNTEAFF. The CDR3, as DNA: TGTGCCAGCTCACCGCAGGGCACGAACACTGAAGCTTTCTTT.

This clonotype has ten or more counts. CDR3 in amino acids: CASSLEGGRVGEQFF. The CDR3 DNA reads as TGCGCCAGCAGCTTGGAGGGCGGGAGAGTGGGTGAGCAGTTCTTC. J is TRBJ2-1 and V is TRBV5-1; 7 bases agree with TRBD2. Per germline, CDR1 SGHRS and CDR2 YFSETQ. The CDR3 runs 15 residues. V shed 0 bases, J shed 9 bases, and the junction held 9 bases outside the gene matches.

In its sample, this clonotype was seen a few times. The CDR3 loop reads CASSYATSGRVDPYEQYF. The CDR3 nucleotides are TGTGCCAGCAGTTACGCAACATCTGGGCGGGTGGATCCCTACGAGCAGTACTTC. V gene TRBV6-2 or TRBV6-3 combines with J gene TRBJ2-7, with D tentatively TRBD2 (5 bases). Deletions cut 2 bases from V and 2 bases from J, with 22 bases between. The germline gives CDR1 MNHEY, CDR2 SVGEGT. There are 18 residues in the CDR3.

The chain recombines TRBV4-1 with TRBJ2-2; weak D call: TRBD2 (6 bases). This CDR3 spans 15 amino acids. Trimming removed 0 bases at V and 6 bases at J, with 11 bases between. From germline, CDR1 is MGHRA and CDR2 YSYEKL. In nucleotides, the CDR3 is TGCGCCAGCAGCCAAGATATAACGGGAGCCGGGGAGCTGTTTTTT. It encodes CASSQDITGAGELFF.

The chain recombines TRBV5-1 with TRBJ2-3; D possibly corresponds to TRBD2 (5 bases). The germline gives CDR1 SGHRS, CDR2 YFSETQ. V gave up 4 bases and J gave up 6 bases, with 27 bases separating them. This CDR3 contains 18 residues. In DNA form, the CDR3 reads TGCGCCAGCAGCCCACTTATAAACCGGGGATCCGATGGGGATACGCAGTATTTT. Encoded protein: CASSPLINRGSDGDTQYF.

The J gene is TRBJ2-2, the V gene TRBV4-1; 15 bases agree with TRBD2. V shed 4 bases and J 1 base; nucleotides not matched to a gene: 10. This CDR3 contains 20 residues. CDR1 and CDR2 from the germline V gene are MGHRA and YSYEKL. The CDR3 DNA is TGCGCCAGCAGCCCCGGCACGGGACTAGCGGGGGGACGGAACACCGGGGAGCTGTTTTTT. It yields the protein CASSPGTGLAGGRNTGELFF.

This clonotype was counted at least ten times. This chain connects TRBV10-3 to TRBJ2-3; 7 bases line up with TRBD1. After removal of 10 bases from V and 1 base from J, the junction contained 8 bases not matched to a gene. This CDR3 has 14 residues. Per the germline V gene, CDR1 is ENHRY and CDR2 is SYGVKD. As DNA, the CDR3 is TGTGCCACCTCGACAGGGTTGGGCACAGATACGCAGTATTTT. Its translation: CATSTGLGTDTQYF.

This clonotype was found many times. V is TRBV7-2 and J is TRBJ2-7; D not resolved. CDR3 size: 12 residues. V was shortened by 4 bases and J by 3 bases, with 7 bases between the two germline ends. Per germline, CDR1 SGHTA and CDR2 FQGNSA. The CDR3 nucleotides read TGTGCCAGCAGCTCGGCAGACTACGAGCAGTACTTC. Residues: CASSSADYEQYF.